A single T cell receptor (beta chain) is shown here with its context. This CDR3 is built from 15 residues. V lost 3 bases and J 3 bases, leaving 18 bases between the germline ends. In germline, CDR1 is GTSNPN, CDR2 SVGIG (reference sequence). Sequencing of TCR beta was undertaken in CD8+ and CD4+ T cells derived from blood. Negative isolation yielded CD8+ and CD4+ T cells; FACS enriched TEMRA cells. This entry is derived from a study of CD8 T cells in Susac syndrome. Reverse transcription of roughly 0.5 to 1 ug RNA was performed with random hexamers. TCRdb processed the immunoSEQ multiplex PCR reads anew with MiXCR; each CDR3 protein has one entry. The profile covers 250,000 to 300,000 distinct CDR3 sequences, with about 91% appearing a single time and 0.18% taken by the ten largest.

The gene calls are TRBV30 and TRBJ2-7, with D perhaps TRBD1 (6 bases). Sequencing used CD8+ T cells from PBMCs. The TCR sequence derives from a human donor with multiple sclerosis. The CDR3: CAWRVQDSPYYEQYF. Written as DNA, the CDR3 is TGTGCCTGGAGGGTCCAGGACAGCCCTTACTACGAGCAGTACTTC.